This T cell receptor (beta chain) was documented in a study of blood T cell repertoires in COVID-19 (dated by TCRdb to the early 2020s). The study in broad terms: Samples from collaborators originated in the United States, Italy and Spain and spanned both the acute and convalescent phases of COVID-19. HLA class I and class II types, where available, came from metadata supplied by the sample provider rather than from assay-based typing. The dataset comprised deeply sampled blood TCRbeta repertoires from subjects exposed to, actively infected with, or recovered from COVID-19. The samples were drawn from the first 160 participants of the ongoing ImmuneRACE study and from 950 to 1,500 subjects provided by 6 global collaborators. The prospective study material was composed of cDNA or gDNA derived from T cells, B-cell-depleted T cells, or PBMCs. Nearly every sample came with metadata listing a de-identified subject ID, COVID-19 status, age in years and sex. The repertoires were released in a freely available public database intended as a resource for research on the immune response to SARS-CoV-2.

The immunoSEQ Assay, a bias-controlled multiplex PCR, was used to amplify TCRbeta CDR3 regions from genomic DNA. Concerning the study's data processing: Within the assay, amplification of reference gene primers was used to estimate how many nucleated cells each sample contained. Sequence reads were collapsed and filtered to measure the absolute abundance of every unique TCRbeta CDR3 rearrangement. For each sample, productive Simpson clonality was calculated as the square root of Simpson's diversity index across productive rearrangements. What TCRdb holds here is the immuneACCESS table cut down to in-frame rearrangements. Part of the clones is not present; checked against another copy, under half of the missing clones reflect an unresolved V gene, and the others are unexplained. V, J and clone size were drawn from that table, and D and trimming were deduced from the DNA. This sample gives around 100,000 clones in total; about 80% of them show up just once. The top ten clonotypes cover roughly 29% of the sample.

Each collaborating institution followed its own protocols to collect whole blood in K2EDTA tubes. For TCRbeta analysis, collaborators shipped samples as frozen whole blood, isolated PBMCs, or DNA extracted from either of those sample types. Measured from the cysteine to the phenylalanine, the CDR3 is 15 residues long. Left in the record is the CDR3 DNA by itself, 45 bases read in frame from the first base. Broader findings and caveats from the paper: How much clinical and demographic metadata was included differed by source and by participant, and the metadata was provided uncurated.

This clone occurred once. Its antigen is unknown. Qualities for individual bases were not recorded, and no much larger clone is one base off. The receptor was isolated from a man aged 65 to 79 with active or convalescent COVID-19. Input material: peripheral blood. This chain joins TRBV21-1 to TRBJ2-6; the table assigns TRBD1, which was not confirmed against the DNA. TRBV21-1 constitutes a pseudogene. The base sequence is TGTGCCAGCAGCAAAGAGGGGTCTGGGGCCAACGTCCTGACTTTC. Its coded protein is CASSKEGSGANVLTF.